The T cell receptor beta chain described here comes from a study of monozygotic twins with inflammatory bowel disease. Regarding the study as a whole: Repertoire similarity did not differ between concordant and discordant twins, perhaps due to limited power.

Turning to this clonotype: Antigen unknown.

Donors gave about 2.5 ml of blood apiece. Whole-blood total RNA was extracted without T cell sorting. The CDR3 runs to 17 residues. TCRdb reprocessed the 5' RACE reads, keeping one entry per CDR3 protein, no DNA. Seen in this sample are roughly 150,000 distinct CDR3 sequences; the ten most common clones hold more than 2.5%. This sequence was found in a human donor with ulcerative colitis or Crohn's disease, or a healthy co-twin of an affected twin (not recorded which). This chain links TRBV12-3 or TRBV12-4 with TRBJ1-2; TCRdb calls TRBD1, which cannot be checked without DNA. The specimen was blood. The CDR3 sequence: CASSTIGIGTAVHGYTF.